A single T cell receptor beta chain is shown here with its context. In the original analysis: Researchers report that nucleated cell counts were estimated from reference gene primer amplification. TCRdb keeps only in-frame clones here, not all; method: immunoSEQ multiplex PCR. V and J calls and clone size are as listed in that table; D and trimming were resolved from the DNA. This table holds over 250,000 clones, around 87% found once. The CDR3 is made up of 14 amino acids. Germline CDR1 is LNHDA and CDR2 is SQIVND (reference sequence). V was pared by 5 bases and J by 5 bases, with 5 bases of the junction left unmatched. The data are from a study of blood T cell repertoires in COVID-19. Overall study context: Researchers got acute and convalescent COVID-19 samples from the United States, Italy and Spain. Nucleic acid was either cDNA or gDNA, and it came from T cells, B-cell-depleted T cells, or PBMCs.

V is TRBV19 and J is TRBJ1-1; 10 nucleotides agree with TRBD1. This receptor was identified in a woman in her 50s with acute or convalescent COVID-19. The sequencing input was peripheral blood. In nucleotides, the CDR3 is TGTGCCAGTAGTCCGACAGGGGGCAAGACTGAAGCTTTCTTT. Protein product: CASSPTGGKTEAFF.